This TCR beta chain came from a study of T cell changes during pregnancy in multiple sclerosis. The germline V gene encodes CDR1 MNHEY and CDR2 SVGAGI. The length of the CDR3 is 13 residues. Trimming took off 6 bases at V and 7 bases at J, with 16 bases between the two ends. Profiling relied on immunoSEQ multiplex PCR, and the TCRdb table lists in-frame clones only, not all of them. This table holds around 34,000 clones, about 94% found once. This chain links TRBV6-5 with TRBJ2-7; no clear D. The sample here was CD4+ T cells from peripheral blood mononuclear cells, taken in the second trimester of pregnancy. The sequence came from a female donor with multiple sclerosis, enrolled in a pregnancy study. This chain's CDR3 is CASSPSAVPEQYF. In nucleotides, the CDR3 is TGTGCCAGCAGCCCCAGCGCGGTTCCGGAGCAGTACTTC.